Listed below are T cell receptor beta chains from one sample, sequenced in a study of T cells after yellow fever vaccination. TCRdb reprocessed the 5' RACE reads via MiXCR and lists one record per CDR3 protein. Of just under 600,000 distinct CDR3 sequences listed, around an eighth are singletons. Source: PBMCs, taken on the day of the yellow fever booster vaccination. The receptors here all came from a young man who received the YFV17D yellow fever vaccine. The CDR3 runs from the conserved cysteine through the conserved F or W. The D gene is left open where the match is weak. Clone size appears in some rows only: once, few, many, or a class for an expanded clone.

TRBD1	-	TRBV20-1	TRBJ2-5	TGCAGTGCTATGGACAGGGGCGGGCCAGCTAGTGAGACCCAGTACTTC	CSAMDRGGPASETQYF
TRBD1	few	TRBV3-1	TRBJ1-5	TGTGCCAGCAGCCCAACAGGGGCCCCCTTTCCTCAGCCCCAGCATTTT	CASSPTGAPFPQPQHF
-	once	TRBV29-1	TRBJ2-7	TGCAGCGTTGAAGGGGGCGGGGGCGCCGATAATGACTACGAGCAGTACTTC	CSVEGGGGADNDYEQYF
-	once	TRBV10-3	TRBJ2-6	TGTGCCATTGCCAACACAGGAGGCAGCTTCTCTGGGGCCAACGTCCTGACTTTC	CAIANTGGSFSGANVLTF
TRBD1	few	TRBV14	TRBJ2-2	TGTGCCAGCAGCCAAGATTTTTACAGGGGGAGCGCCGGGGAGCTGTTTTTT	CASSQDFYRGSAGELFF
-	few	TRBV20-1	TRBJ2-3	TGCAGTGCTAGGGGGAGTACAAACACAGATACGCAGTATTTT	CSARGSTNTDTQYF
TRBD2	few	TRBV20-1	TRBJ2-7	TGCAGTGCAACGACTAGCGGGAGGGCCATCTCCTACGAGCAGTACTTC	CSATTSGRAISYEQYF
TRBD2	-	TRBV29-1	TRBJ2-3	TGCAGCGTGGTAACTAGCGGGAGAGCAGATACGCAGTATTTT	CSVVTSGRADTQYF
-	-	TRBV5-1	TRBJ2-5	TGCGCCAGCAGCGCCGTGGGGACATACCAAGAGACCCAGTACTTC	CASSAVGTYQETQYF
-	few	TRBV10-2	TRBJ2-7	TGCGCCAGCAGGGAGGCGGGTTCCAACTACGAGCAGTACTTC	CASREAGSNYEQYF
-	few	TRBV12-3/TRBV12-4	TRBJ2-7	TGTGCCAGCAGCCCATTCGGCAGGGGGGAGTACGAGCAGTACTTC	CASSPFGRGEYEQYF
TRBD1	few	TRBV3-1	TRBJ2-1	TGTGCCAGCAGCCCCGGGACAGGGGGATTTGAGGAGCAGTTCTTC	CASSPGTGGFEEQFF
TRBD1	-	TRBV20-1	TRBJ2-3	TGCAGTGCTGACTCTATACTCCGGGACAGGGGGCAGGCAGATACGCAGTATTTT	CSADSILRDRGQADTQYF
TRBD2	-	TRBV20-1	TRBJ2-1	TGCAGTCCCGCCGGACTAGCGATCTACAATGAGCAGTTCTTC	CSPAGLAIYNEQFF
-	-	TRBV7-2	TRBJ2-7	TGTGCCAGCAGCTTCAGGGCCCAAGGGTACGAGCAGTACTTC	CASSFRAQGYEQYF
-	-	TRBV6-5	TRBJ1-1	TGTGCCAGCAGTTACGGGTGGGGCACTGAAGCTTTCTTT	CASSYGWGTEAFF
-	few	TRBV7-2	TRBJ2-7	TGTGCCAGCAGCTTAGTAGGGACAAACGCCTACGAGCAGTACTTC	CASSLVGTNAYEQYF
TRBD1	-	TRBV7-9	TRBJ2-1	TGTGCCAGCAGATTAGGGACAGCGCCCAATGAGCAGTTCTTC	CASRLGTAPNEQFF
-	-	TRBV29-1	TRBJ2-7	TGCAGCTTTATAGGACTCCTACGTTTTACCTACGAGCAGTACTTC	CSFIGLLRFTYEQYF
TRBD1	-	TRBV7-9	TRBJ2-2	TGTGCCAGCAGCTTCCAGGGGGCATACACCGGGGAGCTGTTTTTT	CASSFQGAYTGELFF
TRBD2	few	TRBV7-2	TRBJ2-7	TGTGCCAGCAGCCCAGGGATCGGGACTAGCGTCTACGAGCAGTACTTC	CASSPGIGTSVYEQYF
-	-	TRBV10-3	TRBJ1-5	TGTGCCATCAGTGAAAGGGGGGCAGACCTACTACAGCCCCAGCATTTT	CAISERGADLLQPQHF
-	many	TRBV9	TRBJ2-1	TGTGCCAGCAGCGTATGGGACGATGAGCAGTTCTTC	CASSVWDDEQFF
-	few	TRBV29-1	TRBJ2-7	TGCAGCGTTGGGACTTTTTCCTACGAGCAGTACTTC	CSVGTFSYEQYF
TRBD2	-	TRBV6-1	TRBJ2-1	TGTGCCAGCAGTCCCAACCTAGCGGGAGCTTTCAATGAGCAGTTCTTC	CASSPNLAGAFNEQFF
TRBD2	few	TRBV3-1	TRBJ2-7	TGTGCCAGCAGCCAAGATCAAGCGGGATTCGAGCAGTACTTC	CASSQDQAGFEQYF
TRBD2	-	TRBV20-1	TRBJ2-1	TGCAGTGCTAGCCCCGGGACTAGCGGGAGCTATGAGCAGTTCTTC	CSASPGTSGSYEQFF
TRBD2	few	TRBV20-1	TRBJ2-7	TGCAGTGCTAAACTAGCGGGAGGGGAGCAGTACTTC	CSAKLAGGEQYF
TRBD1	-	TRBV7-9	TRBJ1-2	TGTGCCAGCAGCTCGACAGGGTGGGATGGCTACACCTTC	CASSSTGWDGYTF
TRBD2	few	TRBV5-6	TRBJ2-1	TGTGCCAGCAGCTCTTCCGGGACTAGCGGGATGGGCAATGAGCAGTTCTTC	CASSSSGTSGMGNEQFF
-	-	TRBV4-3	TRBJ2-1	TGCGCCAGCAGCCAAGTTCTAGCATTTGACTACAATGAGCAGTTCTTC	CASSQVLAFDYNEQFF
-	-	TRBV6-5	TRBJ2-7	TGTGCCAGCAGTTATGATGCAGGGCCGGCCTACGAGCAGTACTTC	CASSYDAGPAYEQYF
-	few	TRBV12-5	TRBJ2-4	TGTGCTAGTGGGCCACAGGTGAACATTCAGTACTTC	CASGPQVNIQYF
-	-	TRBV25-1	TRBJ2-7	TGTGCCAGCAGATCTTCGGGCTCCTACGAGCAGTACTTC	CASRSSGSYEQYF
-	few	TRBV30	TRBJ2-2	TGTGCCTGGAAAGGGGGTTGGGCCGGGGAGCTGTTTTTT	CAWKGGWAGELFF
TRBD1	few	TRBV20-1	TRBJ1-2	TGCAGTGCCAATATCCGGGACAGCGATCATTATGGCTACACCTTC	CSANIRDSDHYGYTF
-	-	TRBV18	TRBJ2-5	TGTGCCAGCTCAGAAGAAACCGGGAACCTAAGAGAGACCCAGTACTTC	CASSEETGNLRETQYF